Listed below are T cell receptor beta chains from one sample, sequenced in a study of T cells expressing NK-cell markers. TCRdb processed the 5' RACE reads again and assigns one entry to each CDR3 protein, with no DNA. In all, the sample yields 350,000 to 400,000 distinct CDR3 sequences. Material for sequencing was blood T cells: a sorted CD56 or NKG2C T cell subset, CD4+ or CD8+ T cells, or bulk PBMC T cells (not recorded which). The receptors originated from a woman aged 45-65 years in good health. The CDR3 runs from the conserved cysteine through the conserved F or W. Fields, in order: V gene, J gene, CDR3 protein.

TRBV12-3/TRBV12-4	TRBJ2-1	CASSSLQGQDYNEQFF
TRBV5-1	TRBJ2-1	CASSFGAGNEQFF
TRBV27	TRBJ2-2	CASRDFTGELFF
TRBV20-1	TRBJ2-5	CSARQGRIRETQYF
TRBV5-1	TRBJ2-2	CASSLDAGSWNTGELFF
TRBV7-2	TRBJ2-2	CASSLNSPGTGELFF
TRBV18	TRBJ1-1	CASSPSDLMNTEAFF
TRBV7-3	TRBJ1-2	CASSPTPGIGYGYTF
TRBV20-1	TRBJ2-1	CSANTILGYNEQFF
TRBV15	TRBJ2-1	CATSRAGLARNNEQFF
TRBV6-2/TRBV6-3	TRBJ2-1	CASSFPGYNEQFF
TRBV5-1	TRBJ2-7	CASSLGQGRNEQYF
TRBV4-2	TRBJ2-5	CASSQDPRVAGVGETQYF
TRBV12-3/TRBV12-4	TRBJ2-5	CASRWTGGQETQYF
TRBV20-1	TRBJ1-3	CSARPPGVGNTIYF
TRBV15	TRBJ2-3	CATLGVLGDTQYF
TRBV4-1	TRBJ2-7	CASSQPGALYEQYF
TRBV5-1	TRBJ2-3	CASSTSPGLTTQYF
TRBV24-1	TRBJ2-3	CATSDPGQGASDTQYF
TRBV12-3/TRBV12-4	TRBJ1-5	CASSPQGGTGGQPQHF
TRBV20-1	TRBJ2-1	CSATPSGSGEIRYNEQFF
TRBV12-3/TRBV12-4	TRBJ2-5	CASSLRPSQETQYF
TRBV20-1	TRBJ1-2	CSAPQWDRGFVLYTF
TRBV19	TRBJ2-2	CASSLWAGQTGELFF
TRBV4-1	TRBJ2-1	CASNPGPRNEQFF
TRBV15	TRBJ2-2	CATSRGGGGELFF